The T cell receptor (beta chain) described here comes from a study of CD8+ T cells in alopecia areata. Study-wide results and limits: Clonality exceeded that of normal scalp in lesional scalp, most notably in alopecia totalis/universalis. Normal skin's resident alphabeta T cells are sequenced alongside lesional scalp T cells.

Germline CDR1 reads MNHEY; CDR2 reads SMNVEV (reference sequence). The CDR3 is 13 amino acids. V dropped 9 bases and J dropped 6; count of bases not matched to a gene: 10. This clone has just a few counts. Its antigen remains unidentified. RNA extraction and reverse transcription yielded cDNA as sequencing template. Sequencing used immunoSEQ multiplex PCR; TCRdb keeps in-frame clones, though not all of them. The sample carries about 130,000 clones, over 50% recorded once. The V call is TRBV27, the J call TRBJ2-7; TRBD2 aligns across 8 bases. The sequence came from a human donor with alopecia areata. The starting material was CD4+ T cells sorted from blood, obtained at week 0. Here the CDR3 DNA reads TGTGCCAGGGGACTAGTGAGTCCCTCCGAGCAGTACTTC. It is translated as CARGLVSPSEQYF.